This T cell receptor beta chain is drawn from a study of T-cell memory formation after mild COVID-19 (dated by TCRdb to 2020 to 2022). Background on the whole study: TCR sequence clusters from the two donors were largely donor specific. The cohort comprised two young, previously healthy adult volunteers, one female and one male. In a couple of donors, T-cell clones that expanded and contracted after mild COVID-19 were followed by sequencing TCRalpha and TCRbeta repertoires longitudinally.

PBMCs were isolated by Ficoll-Paque density gradient centrifugation. Study-level results and caveats: The study covered only a couple of mild cases, and larger cohorts including severe cases with pre-infection samples were considered necessary. Clones contracting from day 15 to 85 had balanced CD4/CD8 phenotypes, while a second wave expanding from day 15 to 37 was biased towards CD4+. SARS-CoV-2 specificity of the second-wave clones peaking on day 37 was not confirmed. Some responding clones were found in pre-infection memory, which suggests that pre-existing cross-reactive memory T cells took part in the SARS-CoV-2 response. Contracting CD4+ clones were located mainly in the CM and EM memory subsets, whereas CD8+ clones were found to be enriched in EMRA.

TCRdb lists the instrument as Illumina NovaSeq 6000. TCRalpha and TCRbeta cDNA libraries were built by 5'RACE with constant-segment primers, adding sample barcodes and unique molecular identifiers. RNA was extracted from every sample with Trizol reagent. Libraries were amplified in two PCR steps, with a second sample barcode and Illumina TruSeq adapters added in the second step. Sequencing of the libraries was done on an Illumina NovaSeq, producing 2 x 150 bp paired-end reads. On the study's bioinformatics: The reads were demultiplexed and collapsed into UMI-guided consensus sequences using migec v1.2.7. With mixcr v2.1.11, UMI consensuses were aligned to TRA and TRB V and J templates and assembled into clonotypes. Expanded or contracted clonotypes were those called significant by both edgeR and NoisET, with noise models trained on biological replicates. For edgeR calls, the thresholds were a false discovery rate-adjusted p below 0.01 and a log2 fold-change of 1. As an exploratory analysis of dynamics, max-normalized trajectories of the 1000 most abundant clonotypes were examined by PCA with hierarchical clustering. Separately sequenced CD4+ and CD8+ repertoires were used to assign the CD4 or CD8 phenotype of responding clones. The raw public reads went through TCRdb reprocessing: fastp at Q25, MiXCR clone calling, in-frame beta chains kept. Rows are unified per CDR3 protein, each entry keeping the most common DNA and genes. The V and J calls were not made by the authors but by TCRdb's processing. Present in this sample are under 550,000 distinct CDR3 sequences, more than 15% of which were seen just once. Around a fifth of the sample rests with the top ten.

Points on this clonotype: Its binding antigen is unknown. No clone much larger than this one lies a single base away; base qualities are absent.

Trimming takes 0 bases from V and 5 bases from J, and the germline ends sit 7 bases apart. The CDR3 contains 13 residues, cysteine and phenylalanine counted. Solely the CDR3 DNA is kept, with 39 bases framed from the first base. CDR1 SGHTA and CDR2 FQGNSA are derived from the germline V gene. The receptor was isolated from a man aged 18 to 29 who had mild COVID-19 (a few samples of this study predate the infection). The sample titles of this study are shuffled in the database, so cell type and time point are left out; the donor was told from shared clones. Sequences were obtained from PBMCs or a T cell subset sorted from them (not recorded which). The sequence is built from TRBV7-2 and TRBJ2-5; the D gene cannot be named for sure. In nucleotides, the sequence is TGTGCCAGCAGCTTAGCTCTGTCCGAGACCCAGTACTTC. Translation gives CASSLALSETQYF.